Listed below are T cell receptor beta chains from one sample, sequenced in a study of cytomegalovirus exposure and HLA in healthy donors. Clones were sequenced by immunoSEQ multiplex PCR, and TCRdb holds only the in-frame ones, with some missing. This table holds around 110,000 clones. Sequencing was done on a sample of PBMCs. The receptors derive from a man aged 40-55 years in good health and CMV-seropositive. Each CDR3 is given with its conserved first and last residue. D genes are given only for firm matches.

TRBV29-1,NA,TRBJ1-1,CSGDKGVNTEAFF,TGCAGCGGTGACAAGGGGGTCAACACTGAAGCTTTCTTT
TRBV11-2,TRBD2,TRBJ2-7,CASSSPSGRSYEQYF,TGTGCCAGCAGCTCCCCTAGCGGGAGATCGTACGAGCAGTACTTC
TRBV27,NA,TRBJ2-2,CASRRDGNTGELFF,TGTGCCAGCAGGCGGGACGGGAACACCGGGGAGCTGTTTTTT
TRBV4-1,NA,TRBJ2-1,CASSHLGGPSNEQFF,TGCGCCAGCAGCCACCTAGGCGGGCCCTCCAATGAGCAGTTCTTC
TRBV5-1,NA,TRBJ2-1,CASSLGWRANNEQFF,TGCGCCAGCAGCTTGGGATGGCGAGCGAACAATGAGCAGTTCTTC
TRBV28,TRBD2,TRBJ2-7,CASSFSLAGPYEQYF,TGTGCCAGCAGTTTTAGCCTAGCGGGACCCTACGAGCAGTACTTC
TRBV11-2,NA,TRBJ2-3,CASSLGWRSTDTQYF,TGTGCCAGCAGCTTAGGGTGGCGGAGCACAGATACGCAGTATTTT
TRBV14,NA,TRBJ2-2,CASSQVGISGALNTGELFF,TGTGCCAGCAGCCAAGTAGGGATATCGGGAGCATTAAACACCGGGGAGCTGTTTTTT
TRBV4-3,NA,TRBJ2-1,CASSQEERSAYNEQFF,TGCGCCAGCAGCCAAGAGGAAAGGAGCGCCTACAATGAGCAGTTCTTC
TRBV7-9,TRBD2,TRBJ2-3,CASSLEIAGASDTQYF,TGTGCCAGCAGCTTAGAGATAGCGGGAGCTTCAGATACGCAGTATTTT
TRBV7-3,NA,TRBJ1-2,CASSPDSWVGYTF,TGTGCCAGCAGCCCCGACAGTTGGGTTGGCTACACCTTC
TRBV6-5,NA,TRBJ1-2,CASRLNRQALGYTF,TGTGCCAGCAGGCTCAACCGACAGGCCCTCGGCTACACCTTC
TRBV7-9,NA,TRBJ1-5,CASRVNRRGGVYSNQPQHF,TGTGCCAGCAGAGTAAATAGAAGGGGGGGGGTGTATAGCAATCAGCCCCAGCATTTT
TRBV29-1,TRBD1,TRBJ2-7,CSAMGQDDYEQYF,TGCAGCGCTATGGGACAGGATGATTACGAGCAGTACTTC
TRBV6-1,TRBD1,TRBJ1-2,CASRTTGDHGYTF,TGTGCCAGCAGGACTACAGGGGATCATGGCTACACCTTC
TRBV30,TRBD1,TRBJ2-2,CAWSPRTGGTGELFF,TGTGCCTGGAGTCCGAGGACAGGGGGTACCGGGGAGCTGTTTTTT
TRBV29-1,TRBD2,TRBJ2-3,CSVEDPASGNTDTQYF,TGCAGCGTTGAAGATCCAGCTAGCGGAAACACAGATACGCAGTATTTT
TRBV11-3,TRBD2,TRBJ2-1,CASSSKRESGEQFF,TGTGCCAGCAGCTCCAAGCGGGAGTCGGGTGAGCAGTTCTTC
TRBV11-3,TRBD2,TRBJ2-3,CASSHTRRGLAGGQDTQYF,TGTGCCAGCAGCCACACTCGACGTGGACTAGCGGGAGGGCAGGATACGCAGTATTTT
TRBV5-4,TRBD2,TRBJ2-7,CASSDKRRLAGDEQYF,TGTGCCAGCAGCGATAAAAGGCGACTAGCGGGAGACGAGCAGTACTTC
TRBV27,TRBD2,TRBJ2-1,CASTPGLAANEQFF,TGTGCCAGCACACCGGGACTAGCGGCGAATGAGCAGTTCTTC
TRBV29-1,NA,TRBJ1-3,CSVEADSGNTIYF,TGCAGCGTTGAGGCGGACTCTGGAAACACCATATATTTT
TRBV5-1,TRBD2,TRBJ2-7,CASSFATSGSYEQYF,TGCGCCAGCAGCTTTGCGACTAGCGGGAGTTACGAGCAGTACTTC
TRBV6-1,TRBD1,TRBJ1-5,CASSEKRGQVGNQPQHF,TGTGCCAGCAGTGAAAAGAGGGGACAGGTCGGCAATCAGCCCCAGCATTTT
TRBV12-2,NA,TRBJ2-1,CASRKGRSETSVGEQFF,TGTGCAAGTCGAAAGGGCCGGTCGGAGACTAGCGTTGGTGAGCAGTTCTTC
TRBV19,TRBD2,TRBJ2-1,CASSALGLAGEYEQFF,TGTGCCAGTAGTGCCCTGGGACTAGCGGGAGAATATGAGCAGTTCTTC
TRBV28,TRBD1,TRBJ2-1,CASNDRDRVGNEQFF,TGTGCCAGCAATGACAGGGACAGGGTGGGCAATGAGCAGTTCTTC
TRBV6-1,NA,TRBJ2-3,CASSELHSGNTDTQYF,TGTGCCAGCAGTGAGCTGCATAGCGGAAACACAGATACGCAGTATTTT
TRBV20-1,NA,TRBJ1-1,CSARLGPEAFF,TGCAGTGCTCGCCTAGGTCCTGAAGCTTTCTTT
TRBV11-2,TRBD2,TRBJ2-2,CASSLDRMGTSGGNTGELFF,TGTGCCAGCAGCTTAGATCGAATGGGGACTAGCGGGGGTAACACCGGGGAGCTGTTTTTT
TRBV2,NA,TRBJ2-7,CASSEAAGTSTYEQYF,TGTGCCAGCAGTGAAGCTGCCGGGACATCGACCTACGAGCAGTACTTC
TRBV5-4,TRBD2,TRBJ2-7,CASSHPWGSGRTYEQYF,TGTGCCAGCAGCCACCCCTGGGGTAGCGGGAGAACGTACGAGCAGTACTTC
TRBV18,NA,TRBJ2-5,CASSRSLGTQGETQYF,TGTGCCAGCTCGCGCTCTCTAGGTACCCAGGGGGAGACCCAGTACTTC
TRBV5-1,NA,TRBJ2-1,CASSGEGGAREQFF,TGCGCCAGCAGCGGCGAGGGGGGGGCGCGAGAGCAGTTCTTC
TRBV12-5,TRBD2,TRBJ2-3,CASGLGLAGGTDTQYF,TGTGCTAGTGGTTTAGGACTAGCGGGAGGAACAGATACGCAGTATTTT
TRBV29-1,NA,TRBJ1-2,CSVVYGVYGYTF,TGCAGCGTTGTCTACGGAGTCTATGGCTACACCTTC
TRBV6-5,NA,TRBJ2-7,CASSPQESYEQYF,TGTGCCAGCAGCCCACAGGAGTCGTACGAGCAGTACTTC
TRBV29-1,NA,TRBJ2-7,CSVETGESSYEQYF,TGCAGCGTTGAAACGGGGGAGTCTTCCTACGAGCAGTACTTC
TRBV27,NA,TRBJ1-1,CASSSSVVAEAFF,TGTGCCAGCAGTTCCTCAGTTGTGGCTGAAGCTTTCTTT
TRBV7-9,TRBD1,TRBJ2-7,CASSQILWANRGDAYEQYF,TGTGCCAGCAGCCAGATCCTTTGGGCGAACAGGGGGGACGCCTACGAGCAGTACTTC
TRBV28,TRBD1,TRBJ1-6,CASSSPLTGGDSPLHF,TGTGCCAGCAGTTCCCCGTTGACAGGGGGCGATTCACCCCTCCACTTT
TRBV5-6,NA,TRBJ2-2,CASSLLTGELFF,TGTGCCAGCAGCTTGCTCACCGGGGAGCTGTTTTTT
TRBV14,NA,TRBJ1-2,CASSQGPGYTF,TGTGCCAGCAGCCAAGGGCCCGGCTACACCTTC
TRBV7-2,NA,TRBJ2-3,CASIQGVGRGTDTQYF,TGTGCCAGCATCCAAGGGGTCGGGAGAGGGACAGATACGCAGTATTTT
TRBV4-1,NA,TRBJ1-3,CASSLSSRPVGNTIYF,TGCGCCAGCAGCCTCAGTAGCCGACCCGTGGGAAACACCATATATTTT
TRBV7-9,NA,TRBJ2-5,CASSLMRRDQETQYF,TGTGCCAGCAGCTTAATGCGGCGGGACCAAGAGACCCAGTACTTC
TRBV6-6,TRBD2,TRBJ2-7,CASSYPGTSGMWYF,TGTGCCAGCAGTTACCCGGGGACTAGCGGGATGTGGTACTTC
TRBV6-5,NA,TRBJ2-7,CASNVPGHYEQYF,TGTGCCAGCAATGTACCGGGACACTACGAGCAGTACTTC
TRBV18,TRBD1,TRBJ2-2,CASSPRDRGNTGELFF,TGTGCCAGCTCACCCAGAGACAGGGGGAACACCGGGGAGCTGTTTTTT
TRBV2,TRBD1,TRBJ1-6,CASSLDRAYNSPLHF,TGTGCCAGCAGTCTAGACAGGGCCTATAATTCACCCCTCCACTTT
TRBV7-9,NA,TRBJ2-1,CASDEQFF,TGTGCTTCGGATGAGCAGTTCTTC
TRBV7-3,TRBD2,TRBJ2-7,CASSPGPASGIWEQYF,TGTGCCAGCAGCCCCGGTCCGGCTAGCGGGATTTGGGAGCAGTACTTC
TRBV5-6,TRBD2,TRBJ2-7,CASSFPSGRAEGEQYF,TGTGCCAGCAGCTTTCCTAGCGGGAGGGCTGAGGGCGAGCAGTACTTC